The sequence of this T cell receptor (beta chain) was determined in a study of T cell changes during pregnancy in multiple sclerosis. Sequenced by immunoSEQ multiplex PCR; TCRdb stores in-frame clones only, minus some. Among more than 65,000 clones listed, approximately 90% were seen once. The sequencing here drew on peripheral blood, taken in the first trimester of pregnancy. This receptor was identified in a female donor with multiple sclerosis, enrolled in a pregnancy study.

The CDR3: CASSPSAGGPYEQYF. DNA for the CDR3: TGTGCCAGCAGCCCTTCAGCGGGGGGGCCGTACGAGCAGTACTTC. V is TRBV11-2 and J is TRBJ2-7, with TRBD2 matching 10 bases. Losses at the gene ends were 5 bases for V and 4 bases for J; bases not matched to a gene: 8. CDR3 length: 15 residues. Germline V gene lookup returns CDR1 SGHAT and CDR2 FQNNGV.